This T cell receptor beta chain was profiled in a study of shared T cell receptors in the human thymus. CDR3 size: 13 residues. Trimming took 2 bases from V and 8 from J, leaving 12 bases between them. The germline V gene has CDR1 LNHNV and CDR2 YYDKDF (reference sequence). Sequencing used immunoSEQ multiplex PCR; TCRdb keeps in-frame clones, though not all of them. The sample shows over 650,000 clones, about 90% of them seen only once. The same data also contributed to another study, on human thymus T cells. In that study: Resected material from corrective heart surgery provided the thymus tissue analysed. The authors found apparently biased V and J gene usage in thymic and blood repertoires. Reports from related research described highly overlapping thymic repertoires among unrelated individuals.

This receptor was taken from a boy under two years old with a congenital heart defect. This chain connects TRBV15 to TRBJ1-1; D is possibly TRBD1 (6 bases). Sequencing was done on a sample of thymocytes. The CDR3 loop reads CATSRSPGTEAFF. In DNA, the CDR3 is TGTGCCACCAGCAGATCCCCCGGGACAGAAGCTTTCTTT.